Listed below are T cell receptor beta chains from one sample, sequenced in a study of response to subunit inactivated influenza vaccine. TCRdb processed the RT-PCR reads anew with MiXCR; each CDR3 protein has one entry. Of 500,000 or so distinct CDR3 sequences listed, 16% are singletons. The sequences come from CD4+ T cells sorted from PBMCs, collected less than 25 months after vaccination. Every receptor here comes from a man between 50 and 75 years old who received an inactivated influenza vaccine. CDR3s include the opening cysteine and the closing phenylalanine or tryptophan. Fields, in order: V gene, D gene, J gene, clone size, CDR3 DNA, CDR3 protein. D genes are given only for firm matches. Clone size, where shown, is once, few, many, or a class for clones that have expanded.

V: TRBV12-3/TRBV12-4; D: -; J: TRBJ2-7; size: many; DNA: TGTGCCAGCAGTTTAGACCGCCGCCTCGAGCAGTACTTC; CDR3: CASSLDRRLEQYF
V: TRBV2; D: -; J: TRBJ1-6; size: -; DNA: TGTGCCAGCAGTGTGGCAGGGTATAATTCACCCCTCCACTTT; CDR3: CASSVAGYNSPLHF
V: TRBV3-1; D: -; J: TRBJ2-6; size: many; DNA: TGTGCCAGCAGCCCTTACTCTGGGGCCAACGTCCTGACTTTC; CDR3: CASSPYSGANVLTF
V: TRBV4-2; D: TRBD1; J: TRBJ2-5; size: few; DNA: TGTGCCAGCAGCCAAGAGTTAAGGACAGGACAAGAGACCCAGTACTTC; CDR3: CASSQELRTGQETQYF
V: TRBV6-5; D: -; J: TRBJ2-2; size: -; DNA: TGTGCCAGCAGTTACCGTCTGTCCGACCGGGGCACCGGGGAGCTGTTTTTT; CDR3: CASSYRLSDRGTGELFF
V: TRBV20-1; D: -; J: TRBJ1-1; size: -; DNA: TGCAGTGCTAGAGCCTCTGGGCAGCCGGTCACTGAAGCTTTCTTT; CDR3: CSARASGQPVTEAFF
V: TRBV5-1; D: -; J: TRBJ2-5; size: -; DNA: TGCGCCAGCAGCTTGCCAGGGAAACAAGAGACCCAGTACTTC; CDR3: CASSLPGKQETQYF
V: TRBV21-1; D: -; J: TRBJ1-3; size: few; DNA: TGTGCCAGCACAACAGGGGGCTACTCTGGAAACACCATATATTTT; CDR3: CASTTGGYSGNTIYF
V: TRBV29-1; D: -; J: TRBJ2-7; size: medium-sized; DNA: TGCAGCGTTGAGGACGGGTCAGTCGAGCAGTACTTC; CDR3: CSVEDGSVEQYF
V: TRBV2; D: -; J: TRBJ2-2; size: -; DNA: TGTGCCAGCAGTGAAGAGACGGTGAACACCGGGGAGCTGTTTTTT; CDR3: CASSEETVNTGELFF
V: TRBV19; D: TRBD1; J: TRBJ2-1; size: many; DNA: TGTGCCAGTAGACTAGACAGGGGTGGCTACAATGAGCAGTTCTTC; CDR3: CASRLDRGGYNEQFF
V: TRBV12-3/TRBV12-4; D: TRBD1; J: TRBJ2-5; size: -; DNA: TGTGCCAGCAGTTTATGGACAGGGGGCGAGGAGACCCAGTACTTC; CDR3: CASSLWTGGEETQYF
V: TRBV7-2; D: -; J: TRBJ2-2; size: few; DNA: TGTGCCAGCAGCTGGAAAGGGGTTGGGGAGCTGTTTTTT; CDR3: CASSWKGVGELFF